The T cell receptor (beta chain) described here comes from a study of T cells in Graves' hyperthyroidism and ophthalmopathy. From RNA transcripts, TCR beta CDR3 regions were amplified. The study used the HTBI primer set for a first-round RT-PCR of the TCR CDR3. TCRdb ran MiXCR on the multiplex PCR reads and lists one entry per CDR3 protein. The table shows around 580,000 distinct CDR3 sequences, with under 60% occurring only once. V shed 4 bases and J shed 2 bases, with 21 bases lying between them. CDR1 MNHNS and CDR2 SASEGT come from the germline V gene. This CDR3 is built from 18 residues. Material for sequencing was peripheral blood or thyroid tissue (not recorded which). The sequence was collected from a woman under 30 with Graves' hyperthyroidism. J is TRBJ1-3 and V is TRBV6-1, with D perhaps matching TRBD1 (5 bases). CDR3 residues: CASSADGASEVTGNTIYF. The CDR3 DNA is TGTGCCAGCAGTGCGGACGGGGCGTCAGAAGTAACTGGAAACACCATATATTTT.